This entry concerns a single TCR beta chain. The antigen this receptor binds is unknown. Per-base quality was not reported, and no clone a single base away is much larger than it. Whole blood was collected in K2EDTA tubes by collaborating institutions according to the institutions' own protocols. For TCRbeta analysis, collaborator samples were shipped as frozen whole blood, as isolated PBMCs, or as DNA extracted from either sample type. The sample originates from a study of blood T cell repertoires in COVID-19 (dated by TCRdb to 2019 to 2021). For context, the study as a whole: Samples covering the acute and convalescent phases of COVID-19 were provided by collaborators in the United States, Italy and Spain. The material from the prospective study consisted of cDNA or gDNA derived from T cells, B-cell-depleted T cells, or PBMCs. A de-identified subject ID, COVID-19 status, age in years and sex were almost always included in the sample metadata. Samples came from the ongoing ImmuneRACE study (first 160 participants) plus 1,254 subjects from 6 global collaborators. Where HLA class I and class II types were available, the types were taken from metadata supplied by the sample provider, not from assay-based typing. The repertoires were released in a freely available public database meant as a resource for research on the immune response to SARS-CoV-2. The dataset comprised deeply sampled blood TCRbeta repertoires from subjects exposed to, actively infected with, or recovered from COVID-19. What the study reported, not specific to this receptor: The amount of clinical and demographic metadata varied by source and participant and was provided uncurated.

TCRbeta CDR3 regions were amplified from genomic DNA using the immunoSEQ Assay, a bias-controlled multiplex PCR. Regarding the original processing steps: The number of nucleated cells in each sample was estimated from the amplification of reference gene primers within the assay. Sequence reads were collapsed and filtered to measure the absolute abundance of every unique TCRbeta CDR3 rearrangement. For each sample, productive Simpson clonality was calculated as the square root of Simpson's diversity index across productive rearrangements. This immuneACCESS table, as held by TCRdb, lists in-frame sequences with V and J called but not all clones. Of the missing ones, under half trace to an unresolved V gene in checked studies; the others have no known cause. The DNA gave D and trimming, while V, J and clone size come from that table. Across this sample there are about 73,000 clones, with about 82% seen only once. About 1.9% of the sample is taken by the ten largest.

The germline V gene gives CDR1 as KGHSH and CDR2 as LQKENI. The CDR3 contains 13 residues, cysteine and phenylalanine counted. The sequence is cut down to CDR3 DNA, 39 bases in frame from base 1. At the junction V is shortened by 3 bases and J by 2 bases, with 8 bases in between. The material sequenced was peripheral blood. Recombination linked TRBV18 to TRBJ2-7; the best D guess is TRBD2, with 5 bases matching. The TCR comes from a woman between 55 and 75 years old with acute or convalescent COVID-19. The CDR3 corresponds to CASSPSETYEQYF. The nucleotide sequence reads TGTGCCAGCTCACCTAGCGAGACCTACGAGCAGTACTTC.